This T cell receptor beta chain was found in a study of blood T cells in healthy people across ages. As to this clonotype: Its antigen is currently unknown.

The study's findings and limits: Across the age range, TCR beta diversity per million T cells fell in a roughly linear way.

The CDR3 is 16 amino acids. Germline CDR1 and CDR2: SEHNR and FQNEAQ (reference sequence). V was trimmed by 3 bases and J by 2 bases, leaving 16 bases between them. Through a sample-barcoded 5' primer and a J-beta primer mix, a second PCR was run for about 7 to 12 cycles. TCRdb passed the 5' RACE reads through MiXCR, listing each CDR3 protein once. The sample records approximately 730,000 distinct CDR3 sequences, 53% being singletons. Sequenced: blood. V and J are TRBV7-9 and TRBJ2-5; D tentatively reads TRBD1 or TRBD2 (5 bases each). The sequence was collected from a man of 80 years or more in good health. CDR3 region: CASSLGEGSMQETQYF. In nucleotides, the CDR3 is TGTGCCAGCAGCTTGGGAGAGGGGTCGATGCAAGAGACCCAGTACTTC.